This TCR beta chain appears in the sequencing data of a study of blood T cell repertoires in COVID-19. Study-level information: Spain, Italy and the United States supplied samples that represented acute and convalescent COVID-19.

The CDR3 loop spans 15 amino acids. V lost 0 bases and J 8 bases, leaving 13 bases between the germline ends. CDR1 is MNHEY, CDR2 SVGAGI, per germline. The table came from immunoSEQ multiplex PCR; TCRdb's copy has only in-frame clones and leaves some out. The sample shows about 130,000 clones, over 60% of them seen only once. The chain uses TRBV6-5 and TRBJ1-4, with D maybe TRBD1 (5 bases). This clonotype was obtained from a man in his forties with active or convalescent COVID-19. The specimen sequenced was peripheral blood. CDR3 nucleotides: TGTGCCAGCAGTTACTCGGGGGGGGGAGGAGAAAAACTGTTTTTT. Its translation is CASSYSGGGGEKLFF.